The 10 T cell receptor beta chains below all came from one sample that was sequenced in a study of graft-versus-host responses after intestinal transplantation. Profiling relied on immunoSEQ multiplex PCR, and the TCRdb table lists in-frame clones only, not all of them. The sample shows tens of thousands of clones, 83% of them seen only once. Their specific antigens are unknown. The sample here was unstimulated CD8+ T cells sorted from spleen or lymph node cells, taken before intestinal transplant. These receptor sequences come from a human donor who received an intestinal transplant.

V is TRBV5-1 and J is TRBJ1-1; a possible D gene is TRBD1 (5 bases). The V end was cut by 0 bases, the J end by 7 bases, with 13 bases between. The CDR3 consists of 14 residues. CDR1 SGHRS and CDR2 YFSETQ come from the germline V gene. CDR3 coding DNA: TGCGCCAGCAGCTTGGAAGGATGGGGGTTTGAAGCTTTCTTT. Translated, it gives CASSLEGWGFEAFF.

This clone showed up just a few times. The genes are TRBV5-6 and TRBJ2-1, with 11 bases fitting TRBD2. CDR3 length equals 17 residues. CDR1 and CDR2 (germline): SGHDT, YYEEEE. Unmatched junction bases numbered 7, after V lost 4 bases and J lost 1 base. The CDR3 DNA sequence: TGTGCCAGCAGCACCCGACTAGCGGGATCGTCCTACAATGAGCAGTTCTTC. This translates into CASSTRLAGSSYNEQFF.

The chain joins TRBV9 to TRBJ2-5; D not certain. CDR3 length: 13 residues. V was trimmed by 4 bases and J by 11 bases, leaving 18 bases between them. CDR1 is SGDLS, CDR2 YYNGEE, per germline. The CDR3 DNA reads as TGTGCCAGCAGCCCTCCCGACCGGTTAGAGCAGTACTTC. It encodes CASSPPDRLEQYF.

The chain employs TRBV5-5 and TRBJ2-5; the D gene is possibly TRBD2 (6 bases). The CDR3 extends over 18 amino acids. Germline CDR1 is SGHKS and CDR2 is YYEKEE (reference sequence). V gave up 4 bases and J gave up 5 bases, with 27 bases separating them. The DNA of the CDR3 is TGTGCCAGCAGCCCGAAATCACCCGGACACCAAGGAGGGGAGACCCAGTACTTC. As protein: CASSPKSPGHQGGETQYF.

This chain links TRBV15 with TRBJ2-2; D may be TRBD2 (5 bases). V shed 1 base and J shed 0 bases, with 18 bases lying between them. Germline V gene sequence: CDR1 LNHNV, CDR2 YYDKDF (reference sequence). The CDR3 contains 19 residues. The CDR3 bases are TGTGCCACCAGCAGAGCAGTAGGTGGGGAGATCGCGAACACCGGGGAGCTGTTTTTT. This encodes CATSRAVGGEIANTGELFF. Full variable domain (outside the CDR3, taken from reference TRBV15 and TRBJ2-2): DAMVIQNPRYQVTQFGKPVTLSCSQTLNHNVMYWYQQKSSQAPKLLFHYYDKDFNNEADTPDNFQSRRPNTSFCFLDIRSPGLGDTAMYLCATSRAVGGEIANTGELFFGEGSRLTVL.

DNA of the CDR3: TGTGCCAGCACCCTCGGGACAGGGATCACAGATACGCAGTATTTT. It encodes CASTLGTGITDTQYF. The chain combines TRBV13 with TRBJ2-3, with TRBD1 identical over 9 bases. The CDR3 runs to 15 residues. V lost 7 bases to trimming and J lost 2 bases; unmatched junction nucleotides: 7. Germline V gene lookup returns CDR1 PRHDT and CDR2 FYEKMQ (reference sequence).

CDR3 protein: CASSAGDSLYEQYF. As DNA, the CDR3 is TGTGCCAGTAGTGCAGGGGATTCCCTTTACGAGCAGTACTTC. The chain recombines TRBV19 with TRBJ2-7, with a tentative D call TRBD1 (6 bases). CDR1 and CDR2 (germline): LNHDA, SQIVND (reference sequence). The V and J ends lost 5 bases and 4 bases respectively, with 15 bases between them. The CDR3 loop spans 14 amino acids. Full variable domain (missing parts from reference TRBV19 and TRBJ2-7): DGGITQSPKYLFRKEGQNVTLSCEQNLNHDAMYWYRQDPGQGLRLIYYSQIVNDFQKGDIAEGYSVSREKKESFPLTVTSAQKNPTAFYLCASSAGDSLYEQYFGPGTRLTVT.

CDR3 region: CASSYLAGSSYEQYF. In DNA, the CDR3 is TGTGCCAGCAGTTACTTAGCGGGGAGCTCCTACGAGCAGTACTTC. The genes are TRBV6-5 and TRBJ2-7; 8 bases agree with TRBD2. CDR3 length equals 15 residues. V shed 1 base, J shed 0 bases, and the junction held 2 bases outside the gene matches. In germline, CDR1 is MNHEY, CDR2 SVGAGI.

The chain carries TRBV7-8 and TRBJ2-1; TRBD1 matches 12 bases. The J segment lost 10 bases and the V segment lost 6 bases, leaving 10 bases of the junction unmatched. The CDR3 sequence is 15 residues long. The germline V gene encodes CDR1 SGHVS and CDR2 FQNEAQ. The CDR3 nucleotides are TGTGCCAGCAGACGTACCCGGGACAGGGGGCTGGAGCAGTTCTTC. This gives the protein CASRRTRDRGLEQFF.

At least ten counts were recorded for this clone. The V call is TRBV29-1, the J call TRBJ1-2; TRBD1 is a possible D gene (5 bases). Germline CDR1 reads SQVTM; CDR2 reads ANQGSEA. The V end was cut by 7 bases, the J end by 2 bases, with 11 bases between. The CDR3 sequence is 12 residues long. The CDR3 nucleotides read TGCAGCGGGGGGGAAGGGAACTATGGCTACACCTTC. Translating it yields CSGGEGNYGYTF.